The 23 T cell receptor beta chains listed next were all sequenced from one sample in a study of T cell responses to AZD1222 COVID-19 vaccine. Sequencing used immunoSEQ multiplex PCR; TCRdb keeps in-frame clones, though not all of them. The repertoire consists of tens of thousands of clones, with about nine tenths occurring once and the leading ten covering less than 9%. The sample in question was peripheral blood, obtained 28 days after the second AZD1222 dose. The receptors stem from an adult who received the AZD1222 COVID-19 vaccine.

The rearrangement links TRBV6-2 or TRBV6-3 to TRBJ1-5; 7 positions agree with TRBD1. The germline V gene has CDR1 MNHEY and CDR2 SVGEGT. Unmatched junction bases numbered 5, after V lost 6 bases and J lost 6 bases. CDR3 length equals 13 residues. DNA for the CDR3: TGTGCCAGCAGCTGGGACAGAAGTCAGCCCCAGCATTTT. Its protein product is CASSWDRSQPQHF.

The rearrangement joins TRBV29-1 to TRBJ2-7; D remains ambiguous. The CDR3 has 13 residues. In germline, CDR1 is SQVTM, CDR2 ANQGSEA. The V end was cut by 7 bases, the J end by 6 bases, with 19 bases between. The DNA for the CDR3 is TGCAGCGGGAGCGCTTGGGGATTTGGCGAGCAGTACTTC. Translating gives CSGSAWGFGEQYF.

This clone was observed a single time. V usage is TRBV7-3 and J usage is TRBJ1-1, with no clear D. This CDR3 has 12 residues. V was cut by 2 bases and J by 8 bases, with 9 bases left in between. Germline V gene lookup returns CDR1 SGHTA and CDR2 FQGTGA. CDR3 nucleotides: TGTGCCAGCAGCTTAGAGTCGGTAGAAGCTTTCTTT. Amino acid sequence: CASSLESVEAFF.

The chain employs TRBV7-9 and TRBJ2-7; no clear D. V was clipped by 3 bases and J by 3 bases, with 9 bases between them. CDR3 size: 13 residues. CDR1 is SEHNR, CDR2 FQNEAQ, per germline (reference sequence). The CDR3 is CASSLNNLYEQYF. The CDR3 region has the DNA TGTGCCAGCAGCTTGAACAACCTCTACGAGCAGTACTTC.

The CDR3 DNA reads TGTGCCAGCAGTTTTAATAGGAACTATGGCTACACCTTC. Its translation is CASSFNRNYGYTF. The chain uses TRBV28 and TRBJ1-2; no clear D. CDR3 length: 13 amino acids. Trimming took 3 bases from V and 2 from J, leaving 7 bases between them. The germline V gene has CDR1 MDHEN and CDR2 SYDVKM.

The rearrangement uses TRBV19 and TRBJ1-2; D is perhaps TRBD1 (5 bases). The germline gives CDR1 LNHDA, CDR2 SQIVND (reference sequence). Trimming cost V 1 base and J 6 bases, with 6 bases left between them. This CDR3 is 12 amino acids long. The CDR3 here is CASSIVGDGYTF. The CDR3 coding sequence is TGTGCCAGTAGTATAGTAGGGGATGGCTACACCTTC.

This clone was counted only a few times. The chain employs TRBV27 and TRBJ1-6; D is undetermined. The V end was cut by 2 bases, the J end by 9 bases, with 5 bases between. The CDR3 covers 12 residues. Per the germline V gene, CDR1 is MNHEY and CDR2 is SMNVEV (reference sequence). CDR3 sequence: CASSLNASPLHF. For the CDR3, the DNA is TGTGCCAGCAGTTTAAATGCTTCACCCCTCCACTTT.

This sequence joins TRBV5-5 and TRBJ2-1; D remains ambiguous. The CDR3 extends over 15 amino acids. The germline V gene has CDR1 SGHKS and CDR2 YYEKEE (reference sequence). Deletions cut 1 base from V and 0 bases from J, with 8 bases between. In DNA, the CDR3 is TGTGCCAGCAGCTTGTCACAGACCTCCTACAATGAGCAGTTCTTC. Translation: CASSLSQTSYNEQFF.

Note on this clone: Additional DNA sequences in this sample encode the identical CDR3. The chain is built from TRBV18 and TRBJ2-7, with D unresolved. With 0 bases removed from V and 1 base from J, the gap between germline ends came to 7 bases. This CDR3 has 14 residues. Looked up from germline, CDR1 is KGHSH and CDR2 is LQKENI. CDR3 sequence reads: CASSPPSMSYEQYF. CDR3 DNA sequence: TGTGCCAGCTCACCACCCTCCATGTCCTACGAGCAGTACTTC.

The chain has TRBV7-8 and TRBJ1-3, with D hard to call. V was trimmed by 3 bases and J by 0 bases, leaving 12 bases between them. CDR1 is SGHVS and CDR2 is FQNEAQ in the germline V gene. The CDR3 covers 16 residues. The CDR3 coding sequence is TGTGCCAGCAGCTTCGCTACAGCCACCTCTGGAAACACCATATATTTT. It encodes CASSFATATSGNTIYF. Using reference TRBV7-8 and TRBJ1-3 for the parts outside the CDR3, the full variable domain is GAGVSQSPRYKVAKRGQDVALRCDPISGHVSLFWYQQALGQGPEFLTYFQNEAQLDKSGLPSDRFFAERPEGSVSTLKIQRTQQEDSAVYLCASSFATATSGNTIYFGEGSWLTVV.

The table lists this clone with a few counts. The genes are TRBV20-1 and TRBJ2-2; D gene ambiguous. Looked up from germline, CDR1 is DFQATT and CDR2 is SNEGSKA (reference sequence). V shed 3 bases and J shed 8 bases, with 16 bases lying between them. This CDR3 comprises 14 residues. The CDR3 DNA reads TGCAGTGCTAGTGTCTCTCAGGATATAGGGGAGCTGTTTTTT. Protein product: CSASVSQDIGELFF.

The rearrangement joins TRBV5-4 to TRBJ2-5; D unresolved. The CDR3 spans 13 residues. Per germline, CDR1 SGHNT and CDR2 YYREEE (reference sequence). V shed 0 bases and J shed 1 base, with 4 bases lying between them. The DNA of the CDR3 is TGTGCCAGCAGCTTGGGGGCCCAAGAGACCCAGTACTTC. Protein sequence: CASSLGAQETQYF. The complete variable domain, with remaining parts taken from reference TRBV5-4 and TRBJ2-5, reads ETGVTQSPTHLIKTRGQQVTLRCSSQSGHNTVSWYQQALGQGPQFIFQYYREEENGRGNFPPRFSGLQFPNYSSELNVNALELDDSALYLCASSLGAQETQYFGPGTRLLVL.

The chain joins TRBV28 to TRBJ1-5, with D possibly matching TRBD1 (5 bases). CDR1 and CDR2 from the germline V gene are MDHEN and SYDVKM. The CDR3 runs 13 residues. The CDR3 coding sequence is TGTGCGGGCGGGGGGTATAGCAATCAGCCCCAGCATTTT. It translates to CAGGGYSNQPQHF.

The chain has TRBV7-2 and TRBJ2-2; 7 nucleotides align to TRBD2. Germline CDR1 SGHTA, CDR2 FQGNSA. This CDR3 contains 14 residues. The junction had 2 bases not matched to a gene; V was cut back by 3 bases and J by 4 bases. The CDR3 is CASSFRGVTGELFF. As DNA, the CDR3 is TGTGCCAGCAGCTTTCGGGGGGTCACCGGGGAGCTGTTTTTT.

The genes are TRBV7-9 and TRBJ2-5; 10 nucleotides align to TRBD2. This CDR3 has 15 residues. The germline V gene encodes CDR1 SEHNR and CDR2 FQNEAQ (reference sequence). The V and J ends lost 5 bases and 1 base, in that order; junction bases with no gene match: 4. CDR3 nucleotides: TGTGCCAGCAGCCGCCGACTAGCGGGCCAAGAGACCCAGTACTTC. Protein product: CASSRRLAGQETQYF. Full variable domain (remainder filled in from reference TRBV7-9 and TRBJ2-5): DTGVSQNPRHKITKRGQNVTFRCDPISEHNRLYWYRQTLGQGPEFLTYFQNEAQLEKSRLLSDRFSAERPKGSFSTLEIQRTEQGDSAMYLCASSRRLAGQETQYFGPGTRLLVL.

This clone came up once. This rearrangement joins TRBV3-1 (or the pseudogene TRBV3-2) to TRBJ1-2, with 8 bases fitting TRBD1. The junction had 6 bases not matched to a gene; V was cut back by 6 bases and J by 3 bases. The CDR3 sequence is 14 residues long. The germline V gene encodes CDR1 LGHDT and CDR2 YNNKEL (reference sequence). The CDR3 nucleotides are TGTGCCAGCAGTCATTTGACAGGGGACTATGGCTACACCTTC. This encodes CASSHLTGDYGYTF.

This rearrangement joins TRBV5-6 to TRBJ1-2, with TRBD1 matching over 9 bases. Germline V gene lookup returns CDR1 SGHDT and CDR2 YYEEEE. The CDR3 has 15 residues. Trimming removed 4 bases from V and 0 bases from J; junction bases left unmatched: 4. CDR3 sequence: CASSPGTGPNYGYTF. As DNA, the CDR3 is TGTGCCAGCAGCCCAGGGACAGGGCCTAACTATGGCTACACCTTC.

The chain combines TRBV5-8 with TRBJ2-5; no reliable D call. Trimming cost V 2 bases and J 2 bases, with 13 bases left between them. Germline V gene data show CDR1 as SGHTS and CDR2 as YDEGEE. The CDR3 loop spans 15 amino acids. In DNA, the CDR3 is TGTGCCAGCAGCTTCGGTCGTGGGATGCAAGAGACCCAGTACTTC. This gives the protein CASSFGRGMQETQYF.

CDR3 region: CASNLPGGSIYGYTF. In nucleotides, the CDR3 is TGTGCCAGCAACCTTCCGGGCGGATCAATCTATGGCTACACCTTC. V usage is TRBV7-9 and J usage is TRBJ1-2; D unresolved. V was trimmed by 7 bases and J by 4 bases, leaving 19 bases between them. The CDR3 loop spans 15 amino acids. From germline, CDR1 is SEHNR and CDR2 FQNEAQ (reference sequence).

This clone was picked up one time. CDR3 sequence (DNA): TGTGCCAGCAGCCAAGGACTAGCGGGGGCCTACGAGCAGTACTTC. It encodes CASSQGLAGAYEQYF. The rearrangement links TRBV3-1 (or the pseudogene TRBV3-2) to TRBJ2-7; 12 positions agree with TRBD2. Losses at the gene ends were 1 base for V and 2 bases for J; bases not matched to a gene: 0. CDR3 length: 15 amino acids. Germline CDR1 is LGHDT and CDR2 is YNNKEL (reference sequence).

This clone came up a few times. The chain employs TRBV13 and TRBJ1-6, with unresolved D. Between the trimmed V and J ends, which lost 0 bases and 5 bases, there was a span of 5 bases. CDR1 and CDR2 from the germline V gene are PRHDT and FYEKMQ (reference sequence). This CDR3 region has 14 residues. The CDR3 reads CASSLGRNNSPLHF. In nucleotides, the CDR3 is TGTGCCAGCAGCTTAGGCCGGAATAATTCACCCCTCCACTTT.

V and J are TRBV7-9 and TRBJ2-7; D call uncertain. Trimming took off 0 bases at V and 2 bases at J, with 14 bases between the two ends. The CDR3 sequence is 16 residues long. From germline, CDR1 is SEHNR and CDR2 FQNEAQ (reference sequence). The CDR3 reads CASSLASIGVAYEQYF. The CDR3, as DNA: TGTGCCAGCAGCTTAGCATCGATTGGGGTAGCCTACGAGCAGTACTTC.

Concerning this clone itself: Distinct nucleotide sequences in the sample also encode this CDR3. The chain combines TRBV11-2 with TRBJ1-6, with no clear D. The V and J ends lost 1 base and 10 bases respectively, with 2 bases between them. The V gene's germline CDR1 is SGHAT and CDR2 FQNNGV. The CDR3 runs to 11 residues. The CDR3 DNA is TGTGCCAGCAGCTTAGGATCACCCCTCCACTTT. It codes for CASSLGSPLHF.